This passage covers 6 T cell receptor beta chains from one sample sequenced in a study of technical replicates of blood from a handful of donors. Sequencing was performed with immunoSEQ multiplex PCR; in TCRdb, only in-frame clones are kept and a portion is missing. The table shows approximately 79,000 clones, with roughly 91% occurring only once. What was sequenced was T cells isolated from PBMCs. The receptors were sampled from a human donor in good health.

The chain joins TRBV12-5 to TRBJ1-5; 7 bases align to TRBD1. Per the germline V gene, CDR1 is LGHNT and CDR2 is FRNRAP. V dropped 4 bases and J dropped 3; count of bases not matched to a gene: 3. The CDR3 contains 14 residues. The CDR3 DNA is TGTGCTAGTGGTTCCGGGACAGACAATCAGCCCCAGCATTTT. It yields the protein CASGSGTDNQPQHF. The complete variable domain, with remaining parts taken from reference TRBV12-5 and TRBJ1-5, reads DARVTQTPRHKVTEMGQEVTMRCQPILGHNTVFWYRQTMMQGLELLAYFRNRAPLDDSGMPKDRFSAEMPDATLATLKIQPSEPRDSAVYFCASGSGTDNQPQHFGDGTRLSIL.

The chain is built from TRBV19 and TRBJ1-1; tentatively, D is TRBD1 (6 bases). V gave up 2 bases and J gave up 3 bases, with 16 bases separating them. Germline lookup yields CDR1 LNHDA and CDR2 SQIVND (reference sequence). This CDR3 has 16 residues. The CDR3 sequence: CASSILPGQGDTEAFF. The DNA of the CDR3 is TGTGCCAGTAGTATACTACCGGGACAAGGGGACACTGAAGCTTTCTTT.

This chain joins TRBV7-3 and TRBJ2-3, with 8 positions matching TRBD2. J lost 0 bases, V lost 5 bases, and 13 bases had no gene match. Germline loops: CDR1 SGHTA, CDR2 FQGTGA. The CDR3 consists of 18 residues. The CDR3: CASSPLAGGSPSTDTQYF. The CDR3 DNA reads TGTGCCAGCAGCCCTCTGGCGGGAGGATCCCCTAGCACAGATACGCAGTATTTT.

This chain links TRBV6-6 with TRBJ1-1, with 9 bases identical to TRBD1. J lost 11 bases, V lost 0 bases, and 10 bases had no gene match. The CDR3 is made up of 15 amino acids. The germline V gene has CDR1 MNHNY and CDR2 SVGAGI (reference sequence). CDR3 bases: TGTGCCAGCAGTTACTCTCCCGGGACAGGGAAGAGTGCTTTCTTT. Translated: CASSYSPGTGKSAFF.

This chain uses TRBV28 with TRBJ2-3; TRBD1 agrees at 10 bases. Germline V gene sequence: CDR1 MDHEN, CDR2 SYDVKM. The CDR3 sequence is 16 residues long. V shed 5 bases, J shed 1 base, and the junction held 6 bases outside the gene matches. This CDR3 reads CASSPRQGAGTDTQYF. CDR3 bases: TGTGCCAGCAGTCCCAGACAGGGGGCGGGCACAGATACGCAGTATTTT.

This chain links TRBV13 with TRBJ2-2; D is unclear. Germline CDR1 reads PRHDT; CDR2 reads FYEKMQ (reference sequence). The CDR3 loop spans 14 amino acids. The V and J ends lost 4 bases and 8 bases respectively, with 14 bases between them. The CDR3 sequence is CASSSFPVSGELFF. CDR3 nucleotide sequence: TGTGCCAGCAGCTCCTTTCCCGTTTCGGGGGAGCTGTTTTTT.